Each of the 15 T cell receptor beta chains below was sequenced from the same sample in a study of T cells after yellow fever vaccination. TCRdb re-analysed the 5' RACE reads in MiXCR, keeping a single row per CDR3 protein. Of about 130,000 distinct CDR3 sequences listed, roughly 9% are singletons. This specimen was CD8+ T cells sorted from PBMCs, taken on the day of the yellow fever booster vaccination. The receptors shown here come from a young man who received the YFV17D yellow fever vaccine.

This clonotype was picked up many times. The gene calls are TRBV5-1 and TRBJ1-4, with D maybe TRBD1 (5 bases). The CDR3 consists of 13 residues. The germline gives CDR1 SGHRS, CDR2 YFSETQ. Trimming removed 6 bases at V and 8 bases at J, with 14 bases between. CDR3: CASTDGHNEKLFF. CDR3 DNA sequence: TGCGCCAGCACCGACGGACATAACGAAAAACTGTTTTTT.

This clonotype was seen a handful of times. CDR3: CASSLTRTGPYEQYF. The CDR3 region has the DNA TGTGCCAGCAGCTTAACTCGGACAGGGCCCTACGAGCAGTACTTC. The V and J genes are TRBV7-9 and TRBJ2-7; 8 bases line up with TRBD1. Unmatched junction bases numbered 5, after V lost 2 bases and J lost 2 bases. Germline values: CDR1 SEHNR, CDR2 FQNEAQ (reference sequence). The CDR3 loop spans 15 amino acids.

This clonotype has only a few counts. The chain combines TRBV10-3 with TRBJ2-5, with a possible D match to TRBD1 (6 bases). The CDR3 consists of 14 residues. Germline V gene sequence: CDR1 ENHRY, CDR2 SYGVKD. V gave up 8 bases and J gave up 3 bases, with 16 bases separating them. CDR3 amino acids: CAIAADWTEETQYF. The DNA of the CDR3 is TGTGCCATCGCTGCTGATTGGACAGAAGAGACCCAGTACTTC.

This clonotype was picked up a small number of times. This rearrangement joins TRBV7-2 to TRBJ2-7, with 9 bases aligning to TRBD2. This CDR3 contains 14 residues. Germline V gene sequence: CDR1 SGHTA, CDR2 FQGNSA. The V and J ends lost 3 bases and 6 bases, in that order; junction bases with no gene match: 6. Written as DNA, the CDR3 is TGTGCCAGCAGCTTCGCGGCGGGGGGGTCCGAGCAGTACGTC. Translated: CASSFAAGGSEQYV.

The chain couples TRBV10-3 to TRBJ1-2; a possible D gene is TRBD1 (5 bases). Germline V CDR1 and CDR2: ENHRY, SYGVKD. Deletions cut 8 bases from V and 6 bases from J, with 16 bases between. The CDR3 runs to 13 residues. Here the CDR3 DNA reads TGTGCCATCCGGGACGGGGATGGTGATGGCTACACCTTC. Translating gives CAIRDGDGDGYTF.

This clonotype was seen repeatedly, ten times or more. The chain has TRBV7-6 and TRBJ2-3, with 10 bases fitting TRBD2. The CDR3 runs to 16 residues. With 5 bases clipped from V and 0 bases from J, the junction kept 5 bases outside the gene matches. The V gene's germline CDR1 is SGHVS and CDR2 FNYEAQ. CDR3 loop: CASSLSGGTSTDTQYF. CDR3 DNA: TGTGCCAGCAGCCTTAGCGGGGGGACTAGCACAGATACGCAGTATTTT. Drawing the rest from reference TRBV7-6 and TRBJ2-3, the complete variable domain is GAGVSQSPRYKVTKRGQDVALRCDPISGHVSLYWYRQALGQGPEFLTYFNYEAQQDKSGLPNDRFSAERPEGSISTLTIQRTEQRDSAMYRCASSLSGGTSTDTQYFGPGTRLTVL.

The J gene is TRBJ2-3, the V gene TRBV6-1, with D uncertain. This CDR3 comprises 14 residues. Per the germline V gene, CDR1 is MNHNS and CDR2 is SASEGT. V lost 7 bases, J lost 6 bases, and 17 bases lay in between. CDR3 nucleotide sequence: TGTGCCAGCACCGTGTTTCGTTCCGGGGATACGCAGTATTTT. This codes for CASTVFRSGDTQYF.

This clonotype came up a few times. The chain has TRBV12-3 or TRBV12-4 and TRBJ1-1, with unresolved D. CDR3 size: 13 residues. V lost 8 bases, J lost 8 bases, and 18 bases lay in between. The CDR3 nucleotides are TGTGCCAGCGGCTCTCCCGAGGATATAGAAGCTTTCTTT. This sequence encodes CASGSPEDIEAFF.

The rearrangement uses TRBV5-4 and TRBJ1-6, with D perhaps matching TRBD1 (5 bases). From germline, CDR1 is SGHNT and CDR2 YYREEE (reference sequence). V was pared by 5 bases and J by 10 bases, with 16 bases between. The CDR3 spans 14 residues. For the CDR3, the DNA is TGTGCCAGCAGTTGGGATACCCAGGGATCACCCCTCCACTTT. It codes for CASSWDTQGSPLHF.

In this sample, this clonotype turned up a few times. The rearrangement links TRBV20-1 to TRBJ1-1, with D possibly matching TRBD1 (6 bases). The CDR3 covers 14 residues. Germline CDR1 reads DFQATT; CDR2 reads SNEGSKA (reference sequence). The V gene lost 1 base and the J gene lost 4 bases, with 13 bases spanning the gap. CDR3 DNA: TGCAGTGCTAGAGGGGGAAAAGGGGGCACTGAAGCTTTCTTT. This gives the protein CSARGGKGGTEAFF.

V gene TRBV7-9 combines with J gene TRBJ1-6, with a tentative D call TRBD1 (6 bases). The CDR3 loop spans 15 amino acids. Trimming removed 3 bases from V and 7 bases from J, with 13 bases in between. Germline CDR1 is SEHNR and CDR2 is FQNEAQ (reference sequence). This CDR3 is CASSFNGGRNSPLHF. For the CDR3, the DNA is TGTGCCAGCAGCTTCAACGGGGGCAGAAATTCACCCCTCCACTTT. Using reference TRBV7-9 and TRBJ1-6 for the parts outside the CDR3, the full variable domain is DTGVSQNPRHKITKRGQNVTFRCDPISEHNRLYWYRQTLGQGPEFLTYFQNEAQLEKSRLLSDRFSAERPKGSFSTLEIQRTEQGDSAMYLCASSFNGGRNSPLHFGNGTRLTVT.

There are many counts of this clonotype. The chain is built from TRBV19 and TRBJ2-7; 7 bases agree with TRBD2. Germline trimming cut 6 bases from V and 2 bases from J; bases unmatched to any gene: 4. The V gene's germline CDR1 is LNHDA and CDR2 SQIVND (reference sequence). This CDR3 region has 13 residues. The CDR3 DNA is TGTGCCAGTAGCTCGGGGGGACCCTACGAGCAGTACTTC. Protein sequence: CASSSGGPYEQYF.

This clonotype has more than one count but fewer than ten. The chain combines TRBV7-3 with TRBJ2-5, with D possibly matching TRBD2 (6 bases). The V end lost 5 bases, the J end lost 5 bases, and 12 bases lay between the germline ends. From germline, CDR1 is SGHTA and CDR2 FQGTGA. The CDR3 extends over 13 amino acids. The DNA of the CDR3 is TGTGCCAGCAGCGCCTGGGCGGGGGAGACCCAGTACTTC. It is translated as CASSAWAGETQYF.

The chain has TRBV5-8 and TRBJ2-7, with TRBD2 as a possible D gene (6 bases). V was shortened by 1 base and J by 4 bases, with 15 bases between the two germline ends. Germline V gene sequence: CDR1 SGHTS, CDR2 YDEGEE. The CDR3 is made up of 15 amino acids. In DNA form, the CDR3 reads TGTGCCAGCAGCTTGAGGGGAGGACACCAATACGAGCAGTACGTC. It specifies CASSLRGGHQYEQYV.

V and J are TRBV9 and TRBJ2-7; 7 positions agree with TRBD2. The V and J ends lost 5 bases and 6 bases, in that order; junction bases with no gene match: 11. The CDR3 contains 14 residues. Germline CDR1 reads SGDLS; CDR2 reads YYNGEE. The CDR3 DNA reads TGTGCCAGCAGTCCTACTAGCGCGGGTGTCGAGCAGTACTTC. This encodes CASSPTSAGVEQYF.